These 17 T cell receptor beta chains originate from one sample sequenced in a study of T cell repertoires in cytomegalovirus infection (dated by TCRdb to between 2018 and 2021). This sample was sequenced with an Illumina HiSeq 1500. The raw public reads went through TCRdb reprocessing: fastp at Q25, MiXCR clone calling, in-frame beta chains kept. Each record represents a unique CDR3 protein, reported with the most common genes and DNA among its rows. The sample profile shows some 940,000 distinct CDR3 sequences; under 40% of them were found once. Under 15% of the sample is taken by the ten largest. Their antigen targets remain unknown. According to the study, the label for this sample's treatment or condition signals: in vitro stimulation with specific CMV peptide epitopes to enrich CMV-specific T cells. This sample comprised cultured CD8+ T cells from PBMCs, obtained from culture after CMV antigen stimulation. The receptors here all came from a human donor in good health (CMV status not recorded). Some clones in this sample may be carry-over from other donors' samples.

This clonotype appeared a few times. This chain connects TRBV28 to TRBJ2-5; D not resolved. The CDR3 has 13 residues. Germline V gene lookup returns CDR1 MDHEN and CDR2 SYDVKM. V was shortened by 2 bases and J by 5 bases, with 9 bases between the two germline ends. The CDR3 DNA sequence: TGTGCCAGCAGTTTAGGCCCGTGGGAGACCCAGTACTTC. It specifies CASSLGPWETQYF.

V and J are TRBV7-8 and TRBJ1-1; D is unresolved. The CDR3 sequence is 14 residues long. The ends were cut back, 5 bases at V and 0 bases at J, with 10 bases in the middle. Germline V gene data show CDR1 as SGHVS and CDR2 as FQNEAQ. In nucleotides, the CDR3 is TGTGCCAGCAGCCGAAGAAGCTTGAACACTGAAGCTTTCTTT. The encoded protein is CASSRRSLNTEAFF.

This chain links TRBV6-1 with TRBJ1-5; 7 bases map to TRBD1. V was clipped by 2 bases and J by 3 bases; unmatched bases: 7. Per the germline V gene, CDR1 is MNHNS and CDR2 is SASEGT. CDR3 size: 16 residues. Written as DNA, the CDR3 is TGTGCCAGCAGTGAACAGGGGGTGGCCTACAATCAGCCCCAGCATTTT. It yields the protein CASSEQGVAYNQPQHF.

The genes are TRBV11-2 and TRBJ2-7, with D unclear. V was shortened by 5 bases and J by 6 bases, with 17 bases between the two germline ends. Per the germline V gene, CDR1 is SGHAT and CDR2 is FQNNGV. This CDR3 has 14 amino acids. This CDR3 reads CASSVNRMWGEQYV. CDR3 DNA: TGTGCCAGCAGCGTAAATCGCATGTGGGGCGAGCAGTACGTC.

This clonotype was detected a few times. This chain connects TRBV10-3 to TRBJ2-1; 7 bases align to TRBD2. The CDR3 covers 15 residues. Germline V gene sequence: CDR1 ENHRY, CDR2 SYGVKD. Unmatched junction bases numbered 2, after V lost 0 bases and J lost 3 bases. As DNA, the CDR3 is TGTGCCATCAGTGAGTCGGCTAGCGGCTACAATGAGCAGTTCTTC. Protein sequence: CAISESASGYNEQFF.

Many counts were recorded for this clonotype. The V and J genes are TRBV6-1 and TRBJ2-3; TRBD1 is a possible D gene (5 bases). The V gene's germline CDR1 is MNHNS and CDR2 SASEGT. V was cut by 8 bases and J by 4 bases, with 16 bases left in between. This CDR3 contains 14 residues. For the CDR3, the DNA is TGTGCCAGCCAAGACCCGAGCAGGGCAGATACGCAGTATTTT. Amino acids: CASQDPSRADTQYF.

The V gene is TRBV9, the J gene TRBJ1-1, with D unclear. The CDR3 covers 13 residues. V was pared by 3 bases and J by 0 bases, with 6 bases between. Germline V gene sequence: CDR1 SGDLS, CDR2 YYNGEE. CDR3 bases: TGTGCCAGCAGCGCCCACATGAACACTGAAGCTTTCTTT. It yields the protein CASSAHMNTEAFF.

This clonotype was seen more than once but under ten times. The CDR3 region is CASSLIPDLPGSNQPQHF. CDR3 DNA: TGTGCCAGCAGCTTAATCCCAGACCTTCCAGGCAGCAATCAGCCCCAGCATTTT. This chain joins TRBV7-8 and TRBJ1-5, with D hard to call. V lost 2 bases and J lost 1, with 18 bases in between. The CDR3 has 18 residues. Germline CDR1 reads SGHVS; CDR2 reads FQNEAQ.

CDR3 nucleotides: TGTGCCAGCAGCTTACCCGGGACAGGGGCGAACACCGGGGAGCTGTTTTTT. It specifies CASSLPGTGANTGELFF. The J gene is TRBJ2-2, the V gene TRBV7-9; TRBD1 matches 10 bases. The CDR3 has 17 amino acids. Germline assignment: CDR1 SEHNR and CDR2 FQNEAQ (reference sequence). Trimming at V came to 2 bases and at J to 0 bases, leaving 3 bases not matched to a gene. The variable domain in full, with the rest retrieved from reference TRBV7-9 and TRBJ2-2, is DTGVSQNPRHKITKRGQNVTFRCDPISEHNRLYWYRQTLGQGPEFLTYFQNEAQLEKSRLLSDRFSAERPKGSFSTLEIQRTEQGDSAMYLCASSLPGTGANTGELFFGEGSRLTVL.

The genes are TRBV6-5 and TRBJ1-3; possibly TRBD1 for D (5 bases). Trimming removed 6 bases from V and 2 bases from J, with 14 bases in between. Per germline, CDR1 MNHEY and CDR2 SVGAGI. The CDR3 loop spans 15 amino acids. CDR3: CASSPSWGPGNTIYF. The CDR3, as DNA: TGTGCCAGCAGCCCGAGTTGGGGCCCTGGAAACACCATATATTTT.

This clonotype was detected only a few times. The rearrangement uses TRBV27 and TRBJ1-1; tentative D call: TRBD1 (6 bases). CDR1 and CDR2 (germline): MNHEY, SMNVEV (reference sequence). V dropped 8 bases and J dropped 1 base, with 23 bases sitting between them. This CDR3 comprises 17 residues. The CDR3 DNA follows: TGTGCCAGCGTCCCTCGATGGGGGGGGCGGGGGAACACTGAAGCTTTCTTT. It specifies CASVPRWGGRGNTEAFF.

The rearrangement joins TRBV5-1 to TRBJ2-2, with D possibly TRBD1 on 5 matching bases. Germline CDR1 is SGHRS and CDR2 is YFSETQ. V was shortened by 2 bases and J by 10 bases, with 9 bases between the two germline ends. The CDR3 sequence is 12 residues long. Here the CDR3 reads CASSFGAVELFF. The CDR3 DNA sequence: TGCGCCAGCAGCTTTGGGGCCGTGGAGCTGTTTTTT.

Ten or more counts support this clonotype. The rearrangement joins TRBV7-6 to TRBJ2-3, with no clear D. Germline V gives CDR1 SGHVS, CDR2 FNYEAQ. V shed 5 bases and J shed 1 base, with 10 bases lying between them. This CDR3 contains 14 residues. The CDR3 DNA is TGTGCCAGCAGCCGAGCTGGGGGCACAGATACGCAGTATTTT. Translating it yields CASSRAGGTDTQYF.

This clonotype occurred once. V usage is TRBV20-1 and J usage is TRBJ2-1, with TRBD1 identical over 9 bases. Germline-derived CDR1 and CDR2 are DFQATT and SNEGSKA (reference sequence). V shed 0 bases, J shed 8 bases, and the junction held 8 bases outside the gene matches. The CDR3 is 15 residues long. The CDR3 DNA reads as TGCAGTGCTAGAGATAACGGACAGGGGAGGTATGAGCAGTTCTTC. It specifies CSARDNGQGRYEQFF.

Only a few counts were recorded for this clonotype. At one boundary the junction diverges from the germline segment, which might be a read error. The chain uses TRBV27 and TRBJ2-1; D is uncertain. CDR1 is MNHEY, CDR2 SMNVEV, per germline (reference sequence). The CDR3 length is 13 residues. The CDR3 DNA follows: TGTGCCAGCAGTTTTGTGGGAAACAACGAGCAGTTCTTC. Amino acid sequence: CASSFVGNNEQFF.

The rearrangement uses TRBV7-9 and TRBJ2-1; 9 nucleotides align to TRBD2. Trimming cost V 3 bases and J 8 bases; bases outside gene matches: 5. The CDR3 runs 14 residues. Germline V lookup: CDR1 SEHNR, CDR2 FQNEAQ (reference sequence). CDR3 in amino acids: CASSLGLAHYEQFF. CDR3 sequence (DNA): TGTGCCAGCAGCTTGGGACTAGCTCACTATGAGCAGTTCTTC.

Ten or more counts support this clonotype. The V gene is TRBV5-4, the J gene TRBJ2-2; D may correspond to TRBD1 or TRBD2 (5 bases each). The CDR3 consists of 14 residues. Germline loops: CDR1 SGHNT, CDR2 YYREEE (reference sequence). V lost 4 bases and J lost 7, with 14 bases in between. CDR3 sequence (DNA): TGTGCCAGCAGCGCCAGGGACCGAGGCGGGGAGCTGTTTTTT. Translation: CASSARDRGGELFF.